The 24 T cell receptor beta chains in this list originate from one sample, sequenced in a study of blood T cell repertoires in COVID-19. Sequencing was performed with immunoSEQ multiplex PCR; in TCRdb, only in-frame clones are kept and a portion is missing. The data hold 70,000 to 100,000 clones, with around 88% observed a single time. Sequencing was done on a sample of peripheral blood. These receptors originate from a woman in her sixties or seventies with COVID-19, enrolled during active disease.

The chain has TRBV6-4 and TRBJ1-6; 11 bases align to TRBD1. The germline CDR1 and CDR2 sequences are MRHNA and SNTAGT. The CDR3 runs 15 residues. After removal of 5 bases from V and 8 bases from J, the junction contained 5 bases not matched to a gene. DNA for the CDR3: TGTGCCAGCAGTCCGGGACAGGGGGAGGATTCACCCCTCCACTTT. This sequence encodes CASSPGQGEDSPLHF.

The chain carries TRBV28 and TRBJ2-2; D not certain. This CDR3 contains 14 residues. Germline CDR1 is MDHEN and CDR2 is SYDVKM. Trimming pared 8 bases from V and 4 bases from J, leaving 14 bases between. CDR3: CASQSKQITGELFF. CDR3 bases: TGTGCCAGCCAGTCCAAACAGATCACCGGGGAGCTGTTTTTT. The variable domain in full, completed from reference TRBV28 and TRBJ2-2, reads DVKVTQSSRYLVKRTGEKVFLECVQDMDHENMFWYRQDPGLGLRLIYFSYDVKMKEKGDIPEGYSVSREKKERFSLILESASTNQTSMYLCASQSKQITGELFFGEGSRLTVL.

The V and J genes are TRBV7-9 and TRBJ2-5, with TRBD1 identical over 10 bases. Germline CDR1 SEHNR, CDR2 FQNEAQ (reference sequence). The CDR3 length is 16 residues. The trim removed 4 bases at V and 5 bases at J, leaving 10 bases unmatched. In nucleotides, the CDR3 is TGTGCCAGCAGCTCAACAGGACAGGGGGTACTGGAGACCCAGTACTTC. Translated: CASSSTGQGVLETQYF.

V and J are TRBV21-1 and TRBJ1-5; the tabulated D call, TRBD1, remains unverified against the DNA. TRBV21-1 is described as a pseudogene. The CDR3 has 18 amino acids. CDR3 in DNA: TGTGCCAGCAGCAAAAATCGGACAGGGCCTTATAGCAATCAGCCCCAGCATTTT. It translates to CASSKNRTGPYSNQPQHF.

This chain uses TRBV6-2 or TRBV6-3 with TRBJ2-2, with TRBD1 matching 10 bases. CDR3 length equals 14 residues. The V gene's germline CDR1 is MNHEY and CDR2 SVGEGT. The junction had 3 bases not matched to a gene; V was cut back by 6 bases and J by 5 bases. CDR3: CASSGQGGTGELFF. The DNA of the CDR3 is TGTGCCAGCAGCGGACAGGGGGGTACCGGGGAGCTGTTTTTT.

The chain uses TRBV28 and TRBJ1-2; 8 bases map to TRBD1. Per the germline V gene, CDR1 is MDHEN and CDR2 is SYDVKM. V dropped 6 bases and J dropped 5; count of bases not matched to a gene: 8. The CDR3 covers 14 residues. In DNA form, the CDR3 reads TGTGCCAGCAGCTCAGCAGGGGGCGAATATGGCTACACCTTC. Encoded protein: CASSSAGGEYGYTF.

There are a few counts of this clone. The chain employs TRBV6-5 and TRBJ2-3; D possibly corresponds to TRBD2 (5 bases). V was cut by 7 bases and J by 1 base, with 9 bases left in between. The CDR3 runs 13 residues. CDR1 MNHEY and CDR2 SVGAGI come from the germline V gene. This CDR3 reads CASKSSGTDTQYF. The CDR3 DNA reads as TGTGCCAGCAAGAGTAGCGGCACAGATACGCAGTATTTT.

The chain couples TRBV7-8 to TRBJ2-7; 7 bases fit TRBD1. J was trimmed by 2 bases and V by 4 bases; bases with no gene match: 8. CDR3 size: 15 residues. CDR1 is SGHVS and CDR2 is FQNEAQ in the germline V gene. CDR3 sequence (DNA): TGTGCCAGCAGCTCGGATCCTGGACAGGCCTACGAGCAGTACTTC. Encoded protein: CASSSDPGQAYEQYF. The entire variable domain, with the rest obtained from reference TRBV7-8 and TRBJ2-7, is as follows: GAGVSQSPRYKVAKRGQDVALRCDPISGHVSLFWYQQALGQGPEFLTYFQNEAQLDKSGLPSDRFFAERPEGSVSTLKIQRTQQEDSAVYLCASSSDPGQAYEQYFGPGTRLTVT.

This clone turned up a few times. V gene TRBV27 combines with J gene TRBJ2-1; TRBD1 agrees at 8 bases. The CDR3 totals 11 residues. Germline CDR1 MNHEY, CDR2 SMNVEV (reference sequence). V shed 7 bases, J shed 9 bases, and the junction held 2 bases outside the gene matches. CDR3 in amino acids: CASNTGGEQFF. The CDR3 region has the DNA TGTGCCAGCAACACAGGGGGTGAGCAGTTCTTC.

CDR3 DNA: TGTGCCAGCAGGGGGACAGGGTATGGCTACACCTTC. Its translation: CASRGTGYGYTF. The J gene is TRBJ1-2, the V gene TRBV6-5; 9 bases align to TRBD1. The V segment lost 6 bases and the J segment 5 bases; nucleotides outside the gene matches: 1. Germline V gene lookup returns CDR1 MNHEY and CDR2 SVGAGI. CDR3 length: 12 residues.

The J gene is TRBJ1-1, the V gene TRBV20-1, with unresolved D. The germline V and J ends were trimmed by 4 bases and 1 base, with 4 bases remaining between them. Per the germline V gene, CDR1 is DFQATT and CDR2 is SNEGSKA (reference sequence). The CDR3 contains 11 residues. The CDR3 DNA sequence: TGCAGTGCTACCTGGAACACTGAAGCTTTCTTT. It yields the protein CSATWNTEAFF.

The chain carries TRBV9 and TRBJ1-1; maybe TRBD1 (5 bases). Germline CDR1 and CDR2: SGDLS and YYNGEE. Trimming took off 2 bases at V and 4 bases at J, with 9 bases between the two ends. The CDR3 extends over 13 amino acids. The CDR3 DNA reads as TGTGCCAGCAGCGTTCAGGGAGGCACTGAAGCTTTCTTT. Amino acids: CASSVQGGTEAFF. Looking up the rest from reference TRBV9 and TRBJ1-1 gives the full variable domain: DSGVTQTPKHLITATGQRVTLRCSPRSGDLSVYWYQQSLDQGLQFLIQYYNGEERAKGNILERFSAQQFPDLHSELNLSSLELGDSALYFCASSVQGGTEAFFGQGTRLTVV.

V is TRBV4-2 and J is TRBJ2-5; D call uncertain. Between the trimmed V and J ends, which lost 0 bases and 2 bases, there was a span of 10 bases. CDR3 length: 15 amino acids. Germline V gives CDR1 LGHNA, CDR2 YNFKEQ. CDR3 sequence: CASSQDPRGQETQYF. CDR3 sequence (DNA): TGTGCCAGCAGCCAAGATCCTAGAGGACAAGAGACCCAGTACTTC.

V and J are TRBV11-3 and TRBJ1-3; D not resolved. CDR3 length: 15 amino acids. Deletions cut 1 base from V and 0 bases from J, with 7 bases between. In germline, CDR1 is SGHNT, CDR2 YENEEA. CDR3 region: CASSLGPNSGNTIYF. The CDR3 DNA follows: TGTGCCAGCAGCTTAGGTCCCAACTCTGGAAACACCATATATTTT.

This rearrangement joins TRBV11-2 to TRBJ1-2, with D uncertain. The CDR3 consists of 16 residues. Germline CDR1 is SGHAT and CDR2 is FQNNGV. V lost 4 bases, J lost 4 bases, and 19 bases lay in between. The CDR3 region is CASSSRRNFHIYGYTF. CDR3 DNA sequence: TGTGCCAGCAGCTCCCGGCGGAACTTCCATATCTATGGCTACACCTTC.

CDR3 bases: TGTGCCAGCAGTTGGGGACAGGGGGAAACCGGGGAGCTGTTTTTT. It specifies CASSWGQGETGELFF. This chain joins TRBV28 and TRBJ2-2; 11 bases are a match to TRBD1. The CDR3 is 15 amino acids. Germline CDR1 is MDHEN and CDR2 is SYDVKM. V was clipped by 4 bases and J by 5 bases; unmatched bases: 3.

The rearrangement uses TRBV6-2 or TRBV6-3 and TRBJ2-7, with D maybe TRBD1 (7 bases). Per the germline V gene, CDR1 is MNHEY and CDR2 is SVGEGT. V lost 0 bases to trimming and J lost 3 bases, with 9 bases between them. CDR3 size: 14 residues. In DNA, the CDR3 is TGTGCCAGCAGTTACTCCCAGGGGGGCTACGAGCAGTACTTC. Amino acid sequence: CASSYSQGGYEQYF.

The rearrangement uses TRBV28 and TRBJ1-1, with D perhaps matching TRBD1 (6 bases). The CDR3 has 15 amino acids. With 2 bases removed from V and 6 bases from J, the gap between germline ends came to 16 bases. Germline V gene lookup returns CDR1 MDHEN and CDR2 SYDVKM. The CDR3 DNA reads TGTGCCAGCAGTTTACATGGGGGCGCTTTCCCTGAAGCTTTCTTT. This sequence encodes CASSLHGGAFPEAFF.

The rearrangement joins TRBV6-5 to TRBJ1-6; D remains unclear. Germline V lookup: CDR1 MNHEY, CDR2 SVGAGI. V dropped 4 bases and J dropped 0 bases, with 10 bases sitting between them. CDR3 length: 16 residues. As DNA, the CDR3 is TGTGCCAGCAGTTCCCTTTTTAGCTCCTATAATTCACCCCTCCACTTT. Protein sequence: CASSSLFSSYNSPLHF.

This clone was seen more than once but under ten times. The chain uses TRBV12-3 or TRBV12-4 and TRBJ1-3; 9 bases align to TRBD1. The V gene end was trimmed by 7 bases and the J gene end by 8 bases; junction bases not matched to a gene: 3. The CDR3 has 12 residues. The DNA of the CDR3 is TGTGCCAGCAACAGGGGGCTAGACACCATATATTTT. Its translation: CASNRGLDTIYF.

The J gene is TRBJ2-7, the V gene TRBV20-1, with D uncertain. Trimming took off 4 bases at V and 0 bases at J, with 4 bases between the two ends. Germline values: CDR1 DFQATT, CDR2 SNEGSKA (reference sequence). This CDR3 has 11 residues. Written as DNA, the CDR3 is TGCAGTGCTACCAACTCCTACGAGCAGTACTTC. Translation: CSATNSYEQYF.

This clone was observed once. The chain uses TRBV19 and TRBJ1-3, with D tentatively TRBD1 (5 bases). The CDR3 runs to 15 residues. Deletions cut 1 base from V and 0 bases from J, with 7 bases between. From germline, CDR1 is LNHDA and CDR2 SQIVND (reference sequence). In DNA form, the CDR3 reads TGTGCCAGTAGTATAGGGACAAGCTCTGGAAACACCATATATTTT. It encodes CASSIGTSSGNTIYF.

The genes are TRBV3-1 (or the pseudogene TRBV3-2) and TRBJ1-6; D remains unclear. This CDR3 comprises 16 residues. V dropped 1 base and J dropped 5 bases, with 12 bases sitting between them. Per the germline V gene, CDR1 is LGHDT and CDR2 is YNNKEL (reference sequence). The CDR3 bases are TGTGCCAGCAGCCAAGGGGGTCGGGGTAATAATTCACCCCTCCACTTT. Translated, it gives CASSQGGRGNNSPLHF.

The genes are TRBV7-9 and TRBJ2-5, with D maybe TRBD2 (5 bases). This CDR3 contains 12 residues. V gave up 5 bases and J gave up 5 bases, with 9 bases separating them. Germline V CDR1 and CDR2: SEHNR, FQNEAQ (reference sequence). CDR3 coding DNA: TGTGCCAGCAGCCGGGCGGGCGAGACCCAGTACTTC. Translation gives CASSRAGETQYF.